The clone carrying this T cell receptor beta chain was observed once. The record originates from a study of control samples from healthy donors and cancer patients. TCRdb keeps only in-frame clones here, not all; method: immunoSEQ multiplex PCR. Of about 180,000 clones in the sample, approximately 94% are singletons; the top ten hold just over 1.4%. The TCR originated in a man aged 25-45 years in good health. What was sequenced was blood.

The CDR3, as DNA: TGTGCCTGGAGTGTAGTTGGTGGTACTGAAGCTTTCTTT. Its translation is CAWSVVGGTEAFF. The chain carries TRBV30 and TRBJ1-1; D not resolved. There are 13 residues in the CDR3. Germline CDR1 and CDR2: GTSNPN and SVGIG (reference sequence). The V end lost 0 bases, the J end lost 5 bases, and 10 bases lay between the germline ends. The entire variable domain, with the rest obtained from reference TRBV30 and TRBJ1-1, is as follows: SQTIHQWPATLVQPVGSPLSLECTVEGTSNPNLYWYRQAAGRGLQLLFYSVGIGQISSEVPQNLSASRPQDRQFILSSKKLLLSDSGFYLCAWSVVGGTEAFFGQGTRLTVV.